This T cell receptor (beta chain) was retrieved from a study of cytomegalovirus exposure and HLA in healthy donors. The study, taken as a whole, reports: Later analysis showed most CMV-associated TCR beta chains appearing HLA-restricted.

The CDR3 covers 16 residues. V was clipped by 4 bases and J by 5 bases, with 17 bases between them. Germline V gene sequence: CDR1 KGHSH, CDR2 LQKENI. As concerns this clone: The target antigen is unknown.

Primers: 60 Vbeta forward and 13 Jbeta reverse. TCRdb's copy holds only in-frame clones and misses some; the assay was immunoSEQ multiplex PCR. In total, the table holds 90,000 to 150,000 clones. Donors had nominal health at sampling but likely had unrecorded immune exposures. The origin of this receptor is a man younger than 35 in good health and CMV-seronegative. The sample consisted of PBMCs. The genes are TRBV18 and TRBJ1-4; D remains ambiguous. CDR3 sequence reads: CASSLNTLSGNEKLFF. CDR3 coding DNA: TGTGCCAGCTCACTTAACACCTTAAGCGGGAATGAAAAACTGTTTTTT.